This TCR beta chain was profiled in a study of T cell clonality in common variable immunodeficiency. Findings and caveats of the study: Patient heterogeneity in the CVID cohort limited correlations between repertoire features and clinical complications. CVID subjects shared fewer TCRbeta clones than healthy controls did. The cause of increased CVID clonality remains unclear without subpopulation sequencing.

This clone was counted many times. Its antigen remains unknown. With the read ending 3 residues before the CDR3 end, the germline J gene is used to fill in that end. Blood samples were heparinized, about 4.5 to 9 ml per donor. The method was immunoSEQ multiplex PCR; TCRdb's version includes in-frame clones alone and lacks a portion of them. This repertoire holds about 44,000 clones, and none appear only once. V lost 5 bases, J lost 5 bases, and 9 bases stayed unmatched. The germline V gene encodes CDR1 MDHEN and CDR2 SYDVKM. This CDR3 is 15 amino acids long. The chain employs TRBV28 and TRBJ2-1, with TRBD1 identical over 7 bases. The sequence came from a person aged 18 to 70 in good health. Sequencing was carried out using peripheral blood mononuclear cells. The DNA read from the CDR3 is TGTGCCAGCAGTCGGGACAGCGACTCGGACAATGAG. Its protein is CASSRDSDSDNE. The entire CDR3 protein reads CASSRDSDSDNEQFF. Combining the CDR3 with reference TRBV28 and TRBJ2-1 gives the whole variable domain DVKVTQSSRYLVKRTGEKVFLECVQDMDHENMFWYRQDPGLGLRLIYFSYDVKMKEKGDIPEGYSVSREKKERFSLILESASTNQTSMYLCASSRDSDSDNEQFFGPGTRLTVL.